These T cell receptor beta chains were read from a single sample in a study of post-analysis software for immune sequencing data. TCRdb redid the calling of the PCR reads with MiXCR, one entry per CDR3 protein. The sample has roughly 870,000 distinct CDR3 sequences; roughly half are singletons. Source material: blood. Receptor source: a girl aged 5-17 years with multiple sclerosis. CDR3s include the opening cysteine and the closing phenylalanine or tryptophan. Each record gives: CDR3 DNA, CDR3 protein, D gene, J gene, clone size, V gene. A D gene is named only where the DNA matches it firmly. Rows may omit the clone size; those that give it use once, few, many or a size class.

CDR3nt: TGTGCCACCAGCCGGGACTCTGGTTACACCTTC
CDR3aa: CATSRDSGYTF
d_gene: .
j_gene: TRBJ1-2
abundance: .
v_gene: TRBV15

CDR3nt: TGTGCCAGCAGGGAACAGAGCCTTCTGAACACTGAAGCTTTCTTT
CDR3aa: CASREQSLLNTEAFF
d_gene: .
j_gene: TRBJ1-1
abundance: .
v_gene: TRBV6-1

CDR3nt: TGTGCCAGCAGTTACTCCAACCCGGGCATTACCTACGAGCAGTACTTC
CDR3aa: CASSYSNPGITYEQYF
d_gene: .
j_gene: TRBJ2-7
abundance: few
v_gene: TRBV6-6

CDR3nt: TGCAGCGTTGAAGGGGGACAGGGGGCAGCATATGGCTACACCTTC
CDR3aa: CSVEGGQGAAYGYTF
d_gene: TRBD1
j_gene: TRBJ1-2
abundance: .
v_gene: TRBV29-1

CDR3nt: TGTGCCAGCAGCCCGGACTACTTGGAAGAGACCCAGTACTTC
CDR3aa: CASSPDYLEETQYF
d_gene: .
j_gene: TRBJ2-5
abundance: few
v_gene: TRBV3-1

CDR3nt: TGTGCCAGCAGCTTGGGGGCAGCTTTGTACCAAGAGACCCAGTACTTC
CDR3aa: CASSLGAALYQETQYF
d_gene: .
j_gene: TRBJ2-5
abundance: .
v_gene: TRBV7-2

CDR3nt: TGCGCCAGCAGTGCTCTGGGCCACAACTATGGCTACACCTTC
CDR3aa: CASSALGHNYGYTF
d_gene: .
j_gene: TRBJ1-2
abundance: .
v_gene: TRBV5-1

CDR3nt: TGTGCCAGCAAGGAGGGGACAGGGGGCAATGGCTACACCTTC
CDR3aa: CASKEGTGGNGYTF
d_gene: TRBD1
j_gene: TRBJ1-2
abundance: .
v_gene: TRBV6-5

CDR3nt: TGTGCCAGCAGCTTAGGGACAGCCTCTAATGAAAAACTGTTTTTT
CDR3aa: CASSLGTASNEKLFF
d_gene: .
j_gene: TRBJ1-4
abundance: .
v_gene: TRBV7-9

CDR3nt: TGTGCCAGCGGGGGGGGCGGCGACACCCAGGGATACTATGGCTACACCTTC
CDR3aa: CASGGGGDTQGYYGYTF
d_gene: .
j_gene: TRBJ1-2
abundance: .
v_gene: TRBV12-3/TRBV12-4

CDR3nt: TGTGCCAGCAGCATTTTCCCAAGACCGGGACAGGGACGGATATGGGTCTACGAGCAGTACTTC
CDR3aa: CASSIFPRPGQGRIWVYEQYF
d_gene: TRBD1
j_gene: TRBJ2-7
abundance: few
v_gene: TRBV11-2

CDR3nt: TGCGCCAGCAGCGGGACTAGCGGGCTAAACAATGAGCAGTTCTTC
CDR3aa: CASSGTSGLNNEQFF
d_gene: TRBD2
j_gene: TRBJ2-1
abundance: .
v_gene: TRBV5-1

CDR3nt: TGTGCCAGCAGCTTCGGGACTAGCGGGAGGGATGAGCAGTTCTTC
CDR3aa: CASSFGTSGRDEQFF
d_gene: TRBD2
j_gene: TRBJ2-1
abundance: .
v_gene: TRBV5-5

CDR3nt: TGCAGTGCTAGCCGAGGTTTGGACGGCCCCTACGAGCAGTACTTC
CDR3aa: CSASRGLDGPYEQYF
d_gene: .
j_gene: TRBJ2-7
abundance: few
v_gene: TRBV20-1

CDR3nt: TGTGCCAGCAGCCCCCGGACAGGATACAATGAGCAGTTCTTC
CDR3aa: CASSPRTGYNEQFF
d_gene: TRBD1
j_gene: TRBJ2-1
abundance: .
v_gene: TRBV11-1

CDR3nt: TGTGCTAGTGGTTTGACAATGGGGACTAGCGACTACGAGCAGTACTTC
CDR3aa: CASGLTMGTSDYEQYF
d_gene: TRBD2
j_gene: TRBJ2-7
abundance: few
v_gene: TRBV12-5

CDR3nt: TGCGCCAGCAGCTTGTACAGGGGGCTTGGTAATGAGCAGTTCTTC
CDR3aa: CASSLYRGLGNEQFF
d_gene: TRBD1
j_gene: TRBJ2-1
abundance: .
v_gene: TRBV5-1

CDR3nt: TGCGCCAGCAGCTTGGAGGTCGGGACTCCCCGGGGCGAGCAGTACTTC
CDR3aa: CASSLEVGTPRGEQYF
d_gene: .
j_gene: TRBJ2-7
abundance: few
v_gene: TRBV5-1

CDR3nt: TGTGCCAGCAGTGGATCCGGGACTTTTTCCTACGAGCAGTACTTC
CDR3aa: CASSGSGTFSYEQYF
d_gene: .
j_gene: TRBJ2-7
abundance: .
v_gene: TRBV6-5

CDR3nt: TGTGCCGCATACAGGGGAAACACTGAAGCTTTCTTT
CDR3aa: CAAYRGNTEAFF
d_gene: TRBD1
j_gene: TRBJ1-1
abundance: .
v_gene: TRBV6-5

CDR3nt: TGCGCCAGCAGCCAAGATCCGGGAGGGCCACGGGAGCAGTACTTC
CDR3aa: CASSQDPGGPREQYF
d_gene: TRBD2
j_gene: TRBJ2-7
abundance: many
v_gene: TRBV4-1

CDR3nt: TGCAGTGCTCCGACCGGGCCAGGGGGTTACGAGCAGTACTTC
CDR3aa: CSAPTGPGGYEQYF
d_gene: TRBD1
j_gene: TRBJ2-7
abundance: .
v_gene: TRBV20-1

CDR3nt: TGCAGCGTGGCCGGGACAGGGGGCGCAGATACGCAGTATTTT
CDR3aa: CSVAGTGGADTQYF
d_gene: TRBD1
j_gene: TRBJ2-3
abundance: .
v_gene: TRBV29-1

CDR3nt: TGCAGTGTGGTACTCGACCAAGAGACCCAGTACTTC
CDR3aa: CSVVLDQETQYF
d_gene: .
j_gene: TRBJ2-5
abundance: .
v_gene: TRBV20-1

CDR3nt: TGTGCCAGCAGCTTAGGGTCGGGCCTTCACTACGAGCAGTACTTC
CDR3aa: CASSLGSGLHYEQYF
d_gene: .
j_gene: TRBJ2-7
abundance: .
v_gene: TRBV7-9

CDR3nt: TGTGCCAGCAGTTTATGGGTCACAGATACGCAGTATTTT
CDR3aa: CASSLWVTDTQYF
d_gene: .
j_gene: TRBJ2-3
abundance: .
v_gene: TRBV12-3/TRBV12-4

CDR3nt: TGTGCCAGCAGCGTAGTCTTTGTCCCGCTGGGAGGCTACACCTTC
CDR3aa: CASSVVFVPLGGYTF
d_gene: .
j_gene: TRBJ1-2
abundance: few
v_gene: TRBV9

CDR3nt: TGCAGTGCTAGAGAAGGTGGAGCCAATCAGCCCCAGCATTTT
CDR3aa: CSAREGGANQPQHF
d_gene: .
j_gene: TRBJ1-5
abundance: .
v_gene: TRBV20-1

CDR3nt: TGTGCCACCAGTGATGGGGCAGGGACCGATACGCAGTATTTT
CDR3aa: CATSDGAGTDTQYF
d_gene: .
j_gene: TRBJ2-3
abundance: .
v_gene: TRBV24-1

CDR3nt: TGCAGTGCTAGAGACAGGGTCCGCGGGCAGTACTTC
CDR3aa: CSARDRVRGQYF
d_gene: .
j_gene: TRBJ2-7
abundance: .
v_gene: TRBV20-1

CDR3nt: TGTGCCAGCAGCTCCCAGTCGTCGGGGGGGTTCCGGGAGCTGTTTTTT
CDR3aa: CASSSQSSGGFRELFF
d_gene: TRBD2
j_gene: TRBJ2-2
abundance: .
v_gene: TRBV7-9

CDR3nt: TGTGCCAGCAAGGAGGGGTTCCAAGAGACCCAGTACTTC
CDR3aa: CASKEGFQETQYF
d_gene: .
j_gene: TRBJ2-5
abundance: .
v_gene: TRBV12-3/TRBV12-4

CDR3nt: TGCAGTGCTAGAGGCCCGGGACGCTACGAGCAGTACTTC
CDR3aa: CSARGPGRYEQYF
d_gene: .
j_gene: TRBJ2-7
abundance: .
v_gene: TRBV20-1

CDR3nt: TGTGCCAGCAGCCAGGGTGCAGAGACCCAGTACTTC
CDR3aa: CASSQGAETQYF
d_gene: .
j_gene: TRBJ2-5
abundance: .
v_gene: TRBV28

CDR3nt: TGTGCCAGCAGCCAAGATCACTCAGGGGCCGCAGGTTTGAGTGGCTACACCTTC
CDR3aa: CASSQDHSGAAGLSGYTF
d_gene: .
j_gene: TRBJ1-2
abundance: .
v_gene: TRBV3-1

CDR3nt: TGTGCCAGCAGTTCGACTAGCAGCAGCACAGATACGCAGTATTTT
CDR3aa: CASSSTSSSTDTQYF
d_gene: TRBD2
j_gene: TRBJ2-3
abundance: few
v_gene: TRBV6-6

CDR3nt: TGCGCCAGCAGACTGAGCGGGGGACCAGATACGCAGTATTTT
CDR3aa: CASRLSGGPDTQYF
d_gene: TRBD2
j_gene: TRBJ2-3
abundance: .
v_gene: TRBV4-1

CDR3nt: TGCAGTGCTCCGTACTGGGGCTTGAACACTGAAGCTTTCTTT
CDR3aa: CSAPYWGLNTEAFF
d_gene: .
j_gene: TRBJ1-1
abundance: .
v_gene: TRBV20-1

CDR3nt: TGCGCCAGCACCGGACTAGCGGACACAGATACGCAGTATTTT
CDR3aa: CASTGLADTDTQYF
d_gene: TRBD2
j_gene: TRBJ2-3
abundance: .
v_gene: TRBV4-1

CDR3nt: TGTGCCAGCAGCTTCGAGGGGATAAACACTGAAGCTTTCTTT
CDR3aa: CASSFEGINTEAFF
d_gene: .
j_gene: TRBJ1-1
abundance: .
v_gene: TRBV11-1

CDR3nt: TGCGCCAGCAGCTTGTACAGGACACCCTCCTGCGAGCAGTACTTC
CDR3aa: CASSLYRTPSCEQYF
d_gene: .
j_gene: TRBJ2-7
abundance: once
v_gene: TRBV5-1

CDR3nt: TGTGCCAGCAGTCCTACGGGGGCGGTGAACACTGAAGCTTTCTTT
CDR3aa: CASSPTGAVNTEAFF
d_gene: .
j_gene: TRBJ1-1
abundance: .
v_gene: TRBV12-3/TRBV12-4